Only one count was recorded for the clone carrying this T cell receptor (beta chain). Its target is not known. The sample is drawn from a study of beta chain features in type 1 diabetes. Study in general: Examination of sorted cells across all samples involved 98,000,000 or so cells. Overall study results and limits: When VDJ junctions were examined, type 1 diabetes patients showed fewer insertions and more deletions. There was a moderate but significant shortening of TCRB CDR3s in all four CD4+ subsets of Type 1 diabetes patients.

All of the isolated RNA was reverse transcribed, so expressed TCRB transcripts were sequenced. Naive, central memory and regulatory T cell samples produced a mean of approximately 3.5 million reads. The method was immunoSEQ multiplex PCR; TCRdb's version includes in-frame clones alone and lacks a portion of them. The sample has around 150,000 clones, approximately 8.8% seen once. This receptor was identified in a woman between 25 and 40 years old with type 1 diabetes. Sequenced sample: central memory CD4+ T cells from blood.

As DNA, the CDR3 is TGTGCCAGCAGCCTGGACCTAAAGGGGACCGGGGAGCTGTTTTTT. Translated: CASSLDLKGTGELFF. The chain carries TRBV4-2 and TRBJ2-2; D is possibly TRBD1 (5 bases). CDR3 length: 15 amino acids. Trimming took 4 bases from V and 5 from J, leaving 14 bases between them. The germline CDR1 and CDR2 sequences are LGHNA and YNFKEQ.